Listed here are 16 T cell receptor beta chains from one sample, sequenced in a study of blood T cell repertoires in COVID-19 (dated by TCRdb to the early 2020s). Libraries were built with the immunoSEQ multiplex PCR assay. The clones in this table, taken by TCRdb from immuneACCESS, are in-frame only. Not every clone is retained; where verified, under half of the shortfall comes from an unresolved V gene, and the cause of the rest is unknown. The sample table contains about 260,000 clones; only one count was recorded for roughly 88% of them. Around 3.1% of the sample lies in the top ten. Sequencing was performed on PBMCs or T cells enriched from blood (not recorded which). These receptors were collected from a woman in her forties who had been exposed to COVID-19.

J is TRBJ2-1 and V is TRBV11-2; TRBD2 matches at 7 bases. The V and J ends lost 5 bases and 9 bases, in that order; junction bases with no gene match: 10. Germline loops: CDR1 SGHAT, CDR2 FQNNGV. The CDR3 covers 14 residues. The CDR3 DNA reads TGTGCCAGCAGCCACATGCGGGAGCTTCGTGAGCAGTTCTTC. This encodes CASSHMRELREQFF.

The chain has TRBV5-4 and TRBJ1-2; 7 nucleotides align to TRBD1. CDR3 length: 15 residues. The junction had 6 bases not matched to a gene; V was cut back by 0 bases and J by 4 bases. Germline V gene sequence: CDR1 SGHNT, CDR2 YYREEE (reference sequence). CDR3 region: CASSLAGTASYGYTF. CDR3 DNA sequence: TGTGCCAGCAGCTTGGCCGGGACAGCCAGCTATGGCTACACCTTC.

This clone has just one count. CDR3 sequence reads: CASRTEGAYEQYF. The DNA for the CDR3 is TGTGCCAGCAGGACCGAAGGAGCCTACGAGCAGTACTTC. The chain couples TRBV7-2 to TRBJ2-7; D unresolved. Germline lookup yields CDR1 SGHTA and CDR2 FQGNSA. This CDR3 contains 13 residues. Trimming took 6 bases from V and 2 from J, leaving 11 bases between them. Complete variable domain (other parts from reference TRBV7-2 and TRBJ2-7): GAGVSQSPSNKVTEKGKDVELRCDPISGHTALYWYRQSLGQGLEFLIYFQGNSAPDKSGLPSDRFSAERTGGSVSTLTIQRTQQEDSAVYLCASRTEGAYEQYFGPGTRLTVT.

The chain combines TRBV6-2 or TRBV6-3 with TRBJ2-7; 15 nucleotides line up with TRBD2. Germline loops: CDR1 MNHEY, CDR2 SVGEGT. With 5 bases clipped from V and 2 bases from J, the junction kept 7 bases outside the gene matches. The CDR3 covers 17 residues. CDR3 nucleotide sequence: TGTGCCAGCAGTGACTGGACTAGCGGGGGGGCAACCTACGAGCAGTACTTC. Translation gives CASSDWTSGGATYEQYF.

The rearrangement joins TRBV5-5 to TRBJ2-5; possibly TRBD1 for D (6 bases). CDR3 length: 15 amino acids. The germline V gene has CDR1 SGHKS and CDR2 YYEKEE (reference sequence). Trimming took 4 bases from V and 1 from J, leaving 14 bases between them. In DNA form, the CDR3 reads TGTGCCAGCAGCCCCCCGGGACACCCCCAAGAGACCCAGTACTTC. Residues: CASSPPGHPQETQYF.

This clone has only one observation. The rearrangement links TRBV5-1 to TRBJ2-5, with 7 positions matching TRBD1. In germline, CDR1 is SGHRS, CDR2 YFSETQ. The trim removed 4 bases at V and 2 bases at J, leaving 5 bases unmatched. CDR3 length equals 14 residues. CDR3 amino acids: CASSLRDRQETQYF. The CDR3 DNA follows: TGCGCCAGCAGCCTCCGGGACAGACAAGAGACCCAGTACTTC. The full variable domain, with the rest looked up from reference TRBV5-1 and TRBJ2-5, is KAGVTQTPRYLIKTRGQQVTLSCSPISGHRSVSWYQQTPGQGLQFLFEYFSETQRNKGNFPGRFSGRQFSNSRSEMNVSTLELGDSALYLCASSLRDRQETQYFGPGTRLLVL.

The chain combines TRBV14 with TRBJ2-2; D is undetermined. V was shortened by 5 bases and J by 8 bases, with 9 bases between the two germline ends. In germline, CDR1 is SGHDN, CDR2 FVKESK. The CDR3 has 12 amino acids. The CDR3 is CASSSVLGELFF. The CDR3 coding sequence is TGTGCCAGCAGCTCTGTATTGGGGGAGCTGTTTTTT.

The chain links TRBV9 to TRBJ2-3; TRBD2 matches at 10 bases. The CDR3 extends over 16 amino acids. Germline lookup yields CDR1 SGDLS and CDR2 YYNGEE. J lost 5 bases, V lost 0 bases, and 6 bases had no gene match. The CDR3 sequence: CASSVVASGGGDTQYF. CDR3 DNA: TGTGCCAGCAGCGTAGTTGCTAGCGGGGGTGGAGATACGCAGTATTTT.

The chain combines TRBV7-8 with TRBJ1-5; TRBD1 matches at 9 bases. Germline V gene data show CDR1 as SGHVS and CDR2 as FQNEAQ. The CDR3 loop spans 15 amino acids. Trimming at V came to 5 bases and at J to 6 bases, leaving 8 bases not matched to a gene. In DNA form, the CDR3 reads TGTGCCAGCAGCCGGACAGGGGCTGGAACTCAGCCCCAGCATTTT. Protein product: CASSRTGAGTQPQHF. The full variable domain, completed using reference TRBV7-8 and TRBJ1-5, is GAGVSQSPRYKVAKRGQDVALRCDPISGHVSLFWYQQALGQGPEFLTYFQNEAQLDKSGLPSDRFFAERPEGSVSTLKIQRTQQEDSAVYLCASSRTGAGTQPQHFGDGTRLSIL.

Comment on this clone: The junction differs from germline at one of its ends, possibly a read error. The rearrangement joins TRBV28 to TRBJ2-1; D may be TRBD2 (5 bases). Germline loops: CDR1 MDHEN, CDR2 SYDVKM. The CDR3 length is 11 residues. CDR3 sequence: CASSERNERVF. The CDR3 nucleotides are TGTGCCAGCAGCGAAAGAAACGAGAGGGTCTTC.

The V gene is TRBV9, the J gene TRBJ2-1, with D tentatively TRBD2 (5 bases). V was clipped by 4 bases and J by 8 bases, with 7 bases between them. Per germline, CDR1 SGDLS and CDR2 YYNGEE. The CDR3 totals 11 residues. The CDR3 DNA is TGTGCCAGCAGCTCTAGCCATGAGCAGTTCTTC. Its translation is CASSSSHEQFF.

The chain couples TRBV4-2 to TRBJ2-5; 7 bases match TRBD1. From germline, CDR1 is LGHNA and CDR2 YNFKEQ. With 3 bases clipped from V and 4 bases from J, the junction kept 8 bases outside the gene matches. This CDR3 is built from 15 residues. This CDR3 is CASSHADRVGETQYF. In nucleotides, the CDR3 is TGTGCCAGCAGCCACGCCGACAGGGTGGGAGAGACCCAGTACTTC.

The V call is TRBV28, the J call TRBJ1-4, with D perhaps matching TRBD1 (5 bases). The CDR3 contains 16 residues. Germline V CDR1 and CDR2: MDHEN, SYDVKM. V gave up 0 bases and J gave up 1 base, with 9 bases separating them. The CDR3 protein is CASSLWKGVTNEKLFF. CDR3 nucleotide sequence: TGTGCCAGCAGTTTATGGAAAGGGGTAACTAATGAAAAACTGTTTTTT.

In the case of this clone: One end of the junction fails to match germline, which may point to a read error. The rearrangement uses TRBV5-1 and TRBJ2-1; TRBD2 matches 10 bases. Germline V gives CDR1 SGHRS, CDR2 YFSETQ. CDR3 size: 17 residues. The CDR3, as DNA: TGTGCCAGCAGCTTGTTGGCTAGCGGGAGTCTAGCTAATGAGCAGTTCTTC. Protein: CASSLLASGSLANEQFF.

V is TRBV12-5 and J is TRBJ2-2; D gene uncertain. This CDR3 has 12 amino acids. From germline, CDR1 is LGHNT and CDR2 FRNRAP. V gave up 3 bases and J gave up 7 bases, with 6 bases separating them. The CDR3 region is CASGLEVGELFF. CDR3 coding DNA: TGTGCTAGTGGTTTAGAGGTCGGGGAGCTGTTTTTT.

The chain employs TRBV7-9 and TRBJ2-2; the match to TRBD2 covers 11 bases. The ends lost 5 bases at V and 2 bases at J; junction bases unmatched: 7. This CDR3 has 17 residues. Per the germline V gene, CDR1 is SEHNR and CDR2 is FQNEAQ (reference sequence). CDR3 sequence reads: CASSRPGTSGNTGELFF. CDR3 DNA: TGTGCCAGCAGCCGTCCCGGGACTAGCGGTAACACCGGGGAGCTGTTTTTT.